Below are 31 T cell receptor beta chains sequenced from a single sample in a study of T cells in Graves' hyperthyroidism and ophthalmopathy. Amplified TCR beta CDR3 regions came from RNA transcripts. Initially, a first-round RT-PCR of the TCR CDR3 employed the HTBI primer set. TCRdb reprocessed the multiplex PCR reads with MiXCR, giving one entry per CDR3 protein. This table has roughly 710,000 distinct CDR3 sequences, just over 35% appearing once. Material: blood. The receptors stem from a woman in her 40s with Graves' hyperthyroidism.

This clonotype was found a few times. The chain is built from TRBV28 and TRBJ1-3; 7 nucleotides match TRBD1. The ends lost 8 bases at V and 0 bases at J; junction bases unmatched: 7. The CDR3 extends over 15 amino acids. The germline CDR1 and CDR2 sequences are MDHEN and SYDVKM. The CDR3 DNA reads TGTGCCAGCGGGAGGGACAGTTACTCTGGAAACACCATATATTTT. Translated: CASGRDSYSGNTIYF.

V is TRBV7-2 and J is TRBJ2-3, with a tentative D call TRBD2 (6 bases). This CDR3 comprises 16 residues. The V and J ends lost 3 bases and 9 bases respectively, with 22 bases between them. The germline V gene has CDR1 SGHTA and CDR2 FQGNSA. CDR3 nucleotide sequence: TGTGCCAGCAGCTTTGCGGGACGAGGGGAATTTGACACGCAGTATTTT. Protein sequence: CASSFAGRGEFDTQYF.

The CDR3 coding sequence is TGTGCCAGCAGTCAACTGCCCAACTGGGCAACTAATGAAAAACTGTTTTTT. Its protein product is CASSQLPNWATNEKLFF. V usage is TRBV28 and J usage is TRBJ1-4; D is unresolved. The CDR3 contains 17 residues. Trimming pared 5 bases from V and 0 bases from J, leaving 16 bases between. CDR1 is MDHEN and CDR2 is SYDVKM in the germline V gene. Based on the CDR3 plus reference TRBV28 and TRBJ1-4, the full variable domain is DVKVTQSSRYLVKRTGEKVFLECVQDMDHENMFWYRQDPGLGLRLIYFSYDVKMKEKGDIPEGYSVSREKKERFSLILESASTNQTSMYLCASSQLPNWATNEKLFFGSGTQLSVL.

This clonotype was detected ten times or more. The J gene is TRBJ1-6, the V gene TRBV6-1; D is undetermined. Germline V lookup: CDR1 MNHNS, CDR2 SASEGT. The V end lost 5 bases, the J end lost 0 bases, and 14 bases lay between the germline ends. The CDR3 is 17 amino acids. The CDR3 loop reads CASSTSRGSSYNSPLHF. For the CDR3, the DNA is TGTGCCAGCAGTACGTCCCGGGGAAGCTCCTATAATTCACCCCTCCACTTT.

The rearrangement links TRBV10-3 to TRBJ1-5, with D unclear. Deletions cut 5 bases from V and 5 bases from J, with 10 bases between. The CDR3 contains 13 residues. Per the germline V gene, CDR1 is ENHRY and CDR2 is SYGVKD. CDR3 sequence: CAISYLGDQPQHF. The CDR3 nucleotides read TGTGCCATCAGTTACCTGGGCGATCAGCCCCAGCATTTT.

The V and J genes are TRBV2 and TRBJ1-4, with D perhaps TRBD1 (6 bases). This CDR3 comprises 15 residues. Germline CDR1 reads SNHLY; CDR2 reads FYNNEI. Trimming stripped 6 bases from V and 3 bases from J, with 14 bases between. CDR3 sequence: CASSPRGPANEKLFF. The CDR3 nucleotides are TGTGCCAGCAGCCCCCGGGGGCCAGCTAATGAAAAACTGTTTTTT. The variable domain in full, completed from reference TRBV2 and TRBJ1-4, reads EPEVTQTPSHQVTQMGQEVILRCVPISNHLYFYWYRQILGQKVEFLVSFYNNEISEKSEIFDDQFSVERPDGSNFTLKIRSTKLEDSAMYFCASSPRGPANEKLFFGSGTQLSVL.

Only a few counts were recorded for this clonotype. The chain is built from TRBV27 and TRBJ1-2, with D maybe TRBD1 (5 bases). This CDR3 is 14 amino acids long. V shed 2 bases and J shed 8 bases, with 15 bases lying between them. Germline V gives CDR1 MNHEY, CDR2 SMNVEV (reference sequence). The CDR3 loop is CASSLNIGELGYTF. The CDR3 DNA is TGTGCCAGCAGTTTAAACATAGGGGAACTAGGCTACACCTTC.

This clonotype has just a few counts. V usage is TRBV19 and J usage is TRBJ1-1; D perhaps matches TRBD1 (5 bases). The CDR3 contains 14 residues. Germline V gene sequence: CDR1 LNHDA, CDR2 SQIVND (reference sequence). Trimming removed 5 bases at V and 1 base at J, with 11 bases between. This chain's CDR3 is CASSHGTENTEAFF. As DNA, the CDR3 is TGTGCCAGTAGTCATGGGACGGAGAACACTGAAGCTTTCTTT.

The genes are TRBV7-2 and TRBJ2-7; tentative D call: TRBD1 (5 bases). CDR1 SGHTA and CDR2 FQGNSA come from the germline V gene. The V end lost 8 bases, the J end lost 0 bases, and 17 bases lay between the germline ends. The CDR3 runs to 15 residues. The CDR3 sequence is CASSIGPDNSYEQYF. The CDR3 bases are TGTGCCAGCTCAATTGGTCCGGACAACTCCTACGAGCAGTACTTC.

This rearrangement joins TRBV28 to TRBJ2-7, with D perhaps TRBD2 (5 bases). The CDR3 has 12 amino acids. CDR1 is MDHEN, CDR2 SYDVKM, per germline. Trimming stripped 7 bases from V and 3 bases from J, with 10 bases between. The CDR3 here is CASTTRDYEQYF. CDR3 nucleotide sequence: TGTGCCAGCACTACCCGGGACTACGAGCAGTACTTC.

This chain connects TRBV12-3 or TRBV12-4 to TRBJ1-2, with no clear D. V lost 0 bases, J lost 8 bases, and 7 bases lay in between. CDR3 length: 12 amino acids. The CDR3 is CASSLAGFGYTF. The DNA for the CDR3 is TGTGCCAGCAGTTTAGCGGGTTTCGGCTACACCTTC.

CDR3 nucleotides: TGTGCCAGCAGCTTCACGACAGGGAGGACAGATACGCAGTACTTC. Translating it yields CASSFTTGRTDTQYF. The chain recombines TRBV7-8 with TRBJ2-7, with D maybe TRBD1 (7 bases). V lost 3 bases to trimming and J lost 9 bases, with 21 bases between them. Germline V gene data show CDR1 as SGHVS and CDR2 as FQNEAQ. The CDR3 sequence is 15 residues long.

The chain carries TRBV7-9 and TRBJ1-4; 7 bases are shared with TRBD1. Germline V CDR1 and CDR2: SEHNR, FQNEAQ (reference sequence). The J segment lost 10 bases and the V segment lost 5 bases, leaving 16 bases of the junction unmatched. CDR3 length equals 16 residues. CDR3 coding DNA: TGTGCCAGCAGCCTAAGGCAGGGGGGGGGTGAGGGAAAACTGTTTTTT. This codes for CASSLRQGGGEGKLFF.

This clonotype was observed many times. The junction departs from germline at one end; a sequencing error may be responsible. The chain links TRBV7-7 to TRBJ2-5; D tentatively fits TRBD1 or TRBD2 (6 bases each). Germline V gene lookup returns CDR1 SSHAT and CDR2 FNYEAQ (reference sequence). The CDR3 is 17 amino acids. The chain's CDR3 is CASSLQRPGAGQETQYF. The CDR3 bases are TGTGCTAGCAGCTTACAACGCCCGGGGGCGGGTCAAGAGACCCAGTACTTC.

This clonotype was detected many times. The chain uses TRBV7-9 and TRBJ2-2, with a possible D match to TRBD1 (5 bases). The CDR3 totals 14 residues. The germline V gene has CDR1 SEHNR and CDR2 FQNEAQ (reference sequence). V dropped 3 bases and J dropped 5 bases, with 10 bases sitting between them. The CDR3 here is CASSFLTVTGELFF. The CDR3 nucleotides read TGTGCCAGCAGCTTCCTGACAGTAACCGGGGAGCTGTTTTTT.

At least ten counts were recorded for this clonotype. The chain uses TRBV10-3 and TRBJ1-3; D gene ambiguous. The CDR3 covers 15 residues. Germline loops: CDR1 ENHRY, CDR2 SYGVKD. The ends were cut back, 0 bases at V and 7 bases at J, with 13 bases in the middle. Here the CDR3 DNA reads TGTGCCATCAGTGAGTCAGGAGGGTTCGACAACACCATATATTTT. Protein: CAISESGGFDNTIYF.

Concerning this clonotype itself: A single base separates this from a much larger clone, so it may be a read error. J is TRBJ1-2 and V is TRBV20-1; D is undetermined. Per the germline V gene, CDR1 is DFQATT and CDR2 is SNEGSKA (reference sequence). The CDR3 has 13 residues. Trimming pared 0 bases from V and 4 bases from J, leaving 9 bases between. The CDR3 DNA reads TGCAGTGCTAGAGATGTACGGGTCTATGGCTACACCTTC. It encodes CSARDVRVYGYTF.

This chain links TRBV9 with TRBJ1-2; TRBD1 aligns across 12 bases. Trimming cost V 4 bases and J 8 bases; bases outside gene matches: 9. In germline, CDR1 is SGDLS, CDR2 YYNGEE. The CDR3 sequence is 15 residues long. The CDR3 reads CASSLWDRGLDGYTF. In nucleotides, the CDR3 is TGTGCCAGCAGCCTTTGGGACAGGGGGCTTGACGGCTACACCTTC.

This clonotype showed up just a few times. The chain joins TRBV6-6 to TRBJ1-2, with 9 bases matching TRBD1. CDR3 length equals 14 residues. V gave up 5 bases and J gave up 6 bases; unmatched junction bases: 7. CDR1 and CDR2 (germline): MNHNY, SVGAGI (reference sequence). CDR3 residues: CASSHLGQGNGYTF. The CDR3 DNA follows: TGTGCCAGCAGTCACCTGGGACAGGGTAATGGCTACACCTTC.

Concerning this clonotype: A junction boundary mismatches the germline segment, possibly from a read error. The chain is built from TRBV7-9 and TRBJ1-1; D gene ambiguous. The CDR3 covers 13 residues. Germline V gene lookup returns CDR1 SEHNR and CDR2 FQNEAQ (reference sequence). CDR3 bases: TGTGCCAGCAGCTTAGGGCAATCCACTGAAGCTTACTTT. Its protein is CASSLGQSTEAYF.

The table lists this clonotype with a few counts. V gene TRBV5-1 combines with J gene TRBJ1-2; a possible D gene is TRBD1 (5 bases). The germline V gene encodes CDR1 SGHRS and CDR2 YFSETQ. The V and J ends lost 0 bases and 4 bases respectively, with 13 bases between them. The CDR3 covers 15 residues. The chain's CDR3 is CASSLGGHSSYGYTF. The CDR3 nucleotides are TGCGCCAGCAGCTTGGGAGGACATTCCTCCTATGGCTACACCTTC.

V usage is TRBV7-2 and J usage is TRBJ2-2, with no clear D. This CDR3 region has 16 residues. Trimming stripped 0 bases from V and 1 base from J, with 9 bases between. The V gene's germline CDR1 is SGHTA and CDR2 FQGNSA. CDR3 region: CASSLASPGNTGELFF. Here the CDR3 DNA reads TGTGCCAGCAGCTTAGCCAGTCCAGGGAACACCGGGGAGCTGTTTTTT.

This clonotype was picked up many times. This chain connects TRBV9 to TRBJ1-6; unclear D gene. This CDR3 is 15 amino acids long. Germline V gene sequence: CDR1 SGDLS, CDR2 YYNGEE. Trimming cost V 0 bases and J 9 bases, with 13 bases left between them. CDR3 in DNA: TGTGCCAGCAGCGTAGATAAGGGAAGAGGTTCACCCCTCCACTTT. Amino acid sequence: CASSVDKGRGSPLHF. Drawing the rest from reference TRBV9 and TRBJ1-6, the complete variable domain is DSGVTQTPKHLITATGQRVTLRCSPRSGDLSVYWYQQSLDQGLQFLIQYYNGEERAKGNILERFSAQQFPDLHSELNLSSLELGDSALYFCASSVDKGRGSPLHFGNGTRLTVT.

This clonotype was seen a few times. The V and J genes are TRBV2 and TRBJ2-5; 9 nucleotides align to TRBD1. CDR1 is SNHLY, CDR2 FYNNEI, per germline. The trim removed 4 bases at V and 1 base at J, leaving 4 bases unmatched. This CDR3 has 15 amino acids. The CDR3 reads CASSARDRVQETQYF. The CDR3 bases are TGTGCCAGCAGTGCAAGGGACAGGGTCCAAGAGACCCAGTACTTC.

V and J are TRBV10-3 and TRBJ2-5, with TRBD1 identical over 8 bases. This CDR3 contains 15 residues. V dropped 6 bases and J dropped 5; count of bases not matched to a gene: 11. CDR1 ENHRY and CDR2 SYGVKD come from the germline V gene. For the CDR3, the DNA is TGTGCCATCAGCGCTGTGACAGGGGTGGAGGAGACCCAGTACTTC. This translates into CAISAVTGVEETQYF.

This clonotype was counted between two and nine times. The CDR3 is CASSQDPRGPNSPLHF. CDR3 nucleotides: TGCGCCAGCAGCCAAGATCCGAGGGGGCCCAATTCACCCCTCCACTTT. The chain combines TRBV4-3 with TRBJ1-6; 7 bases are a match to TRBD1. V shed 0 bases and J 7 bases; nucleotides not matched to a gene: 6. The CDR3 loop spans 16 amino acids. CDR1 is LGHNA, CDR2 YSLEER, per germline.

There are many counts of this clonotype. The V and J genes are TRBV2 and TRBJ2-5; possible D gene TRBD2, 7 bases. This CDR3 is 15 amino acids long. Trimming stripped 3 bases from V and 2 bases from J, with 13 bases between. CDR1 is SNHLY and CDR2 is FYNNEI in the germline V gene. CDR3 DNA sequence: TGTGCCAGCAGTGATTGGGGGGGCGAGCAAGAGACCCAGTACTTC. It yields the protein CASSDWGGEQETQYF.

This clonotype was counted ten times or more. The chain is built from TRBV12-3 or TRBV12-4 and TRBJ1-1; unclear D gene. The V end lost 2 bases, the J end lost 5 bases, and 15 bases lay between the germline ends. There are 15 residues in the CDR3. CDR3 DNA sequence: TGTGCCAGCAGTTTATATCTCTCGAGTGGAACTGAAGCTTTCTTT. Translating gives CASSLYLSSGTEAFF.

The chain has TRBV4-1 and TRBJ1-5; no definite D call. This CDR3 contains 15 residues. Trimming pared 1 base from V and 0 bases from J, leaving 7 bases between. The germline gives CDR1 MGHRA, CDR2 YSYEKL. CDR3 loop: CASSQAAPSNQPQHF. CDR3 DNA: TGCGCCAGCAGCCAAGCGGCACCTAGCAATCAGCCCCAGCATTTT.

The V and J genes are TRBV12-3 or TRBV12-4 and TRBJ1-1; TRBD1 matches 11 bases. CDR3 length equals 14 residues. J was trimmed by 6 bases and V by 6 bases; bases with no gene match: 6. The CDR3 coding sequence is TGTGCCAGCAGCCCCGGGACAGGGGGGTCTGAAGCTTTCTTT. This gives the protein CASSPGTGGSEAFF.

This clonotype was detected ten times or more. This chain links TRBV20-1 with TRBJ1-1, with 7 bases matching TRBD1. Germline lookup yields CDR1 DFQATT and CDR2 SNEGSKA (reference sequence). This CDR3 contains 12 residues. Germline trimming cut 6 bases from V and 14 bases from J; bases unmatched to any gene: 15. DNA for the CDR3: TGCAGTGCCATAGAGGCGGCGGGACAGCTCTTCTTT. This encodes CSAIEAAGQLFF.